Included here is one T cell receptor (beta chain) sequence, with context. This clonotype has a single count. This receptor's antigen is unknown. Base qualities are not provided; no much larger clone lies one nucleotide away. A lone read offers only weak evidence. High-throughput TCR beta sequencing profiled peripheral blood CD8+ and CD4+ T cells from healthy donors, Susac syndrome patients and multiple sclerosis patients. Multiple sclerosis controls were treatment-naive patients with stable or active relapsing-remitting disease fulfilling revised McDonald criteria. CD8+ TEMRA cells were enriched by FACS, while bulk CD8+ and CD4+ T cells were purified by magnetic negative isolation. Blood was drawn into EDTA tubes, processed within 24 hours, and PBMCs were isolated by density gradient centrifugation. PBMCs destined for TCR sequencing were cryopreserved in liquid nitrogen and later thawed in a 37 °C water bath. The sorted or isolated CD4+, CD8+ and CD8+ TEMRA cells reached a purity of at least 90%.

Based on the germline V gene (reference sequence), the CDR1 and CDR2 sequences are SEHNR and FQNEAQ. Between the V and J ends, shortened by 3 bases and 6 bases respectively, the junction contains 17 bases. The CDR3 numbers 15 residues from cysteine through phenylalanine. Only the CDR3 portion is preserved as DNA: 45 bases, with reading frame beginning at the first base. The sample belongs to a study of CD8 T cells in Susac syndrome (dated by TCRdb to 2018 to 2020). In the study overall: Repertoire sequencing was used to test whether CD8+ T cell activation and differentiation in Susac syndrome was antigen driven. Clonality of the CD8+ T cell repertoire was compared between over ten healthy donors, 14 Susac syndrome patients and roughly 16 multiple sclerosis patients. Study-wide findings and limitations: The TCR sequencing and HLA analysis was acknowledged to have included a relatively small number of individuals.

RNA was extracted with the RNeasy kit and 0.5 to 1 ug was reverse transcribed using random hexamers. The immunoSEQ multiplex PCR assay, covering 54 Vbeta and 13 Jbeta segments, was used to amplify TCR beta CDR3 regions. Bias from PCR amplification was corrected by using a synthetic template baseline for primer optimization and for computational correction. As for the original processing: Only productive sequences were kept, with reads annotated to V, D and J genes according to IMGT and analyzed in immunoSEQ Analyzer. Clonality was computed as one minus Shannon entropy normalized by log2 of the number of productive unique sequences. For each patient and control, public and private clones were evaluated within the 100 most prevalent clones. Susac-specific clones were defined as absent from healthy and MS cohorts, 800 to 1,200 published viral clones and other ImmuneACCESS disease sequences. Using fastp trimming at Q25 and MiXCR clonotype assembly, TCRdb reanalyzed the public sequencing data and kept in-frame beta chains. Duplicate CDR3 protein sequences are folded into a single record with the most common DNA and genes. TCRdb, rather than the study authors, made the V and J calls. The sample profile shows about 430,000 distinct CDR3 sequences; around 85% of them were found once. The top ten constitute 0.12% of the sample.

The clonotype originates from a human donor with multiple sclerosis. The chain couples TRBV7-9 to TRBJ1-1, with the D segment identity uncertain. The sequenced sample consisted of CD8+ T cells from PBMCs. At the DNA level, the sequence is TGTGCCAGCAGCTTTTACGTCGCGGGGTCCCCTGAAGCTTTCTTT. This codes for CASSFYVAGSPEAFF.